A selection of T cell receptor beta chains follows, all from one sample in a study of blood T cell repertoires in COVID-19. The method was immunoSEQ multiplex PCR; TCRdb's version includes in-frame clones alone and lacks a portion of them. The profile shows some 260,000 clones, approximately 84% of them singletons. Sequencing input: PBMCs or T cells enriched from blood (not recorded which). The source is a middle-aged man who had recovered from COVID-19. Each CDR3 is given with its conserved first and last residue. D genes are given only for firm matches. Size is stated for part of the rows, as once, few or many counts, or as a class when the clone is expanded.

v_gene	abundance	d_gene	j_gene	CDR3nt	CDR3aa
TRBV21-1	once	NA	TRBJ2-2	TGTGCCAGCACCTTACAGGGGCTCCCCGGGGAGCTGTTTTTT	CASTLQGLPGELFF
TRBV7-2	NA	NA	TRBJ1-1	TGTGCCAGCAGCTTTAGGGGTGGAAACACTGAAGCTTTCTTT	CASSFRGGNTEAFF
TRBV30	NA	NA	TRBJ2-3	TGTGCCTGCATCCCCACAGATACGCAGTATTTT	CACIPTDTQYF
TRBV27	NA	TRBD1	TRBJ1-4	TGTGCCAGCCGAAGACAGGGTGCATTTGAAAAACTGTTTTTT	CASRRQGAFEKLFF
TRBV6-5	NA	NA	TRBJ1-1	TGTGCCAGCAGTACCGCGGGGACTGAAGCTTTCTTT	CASSTAGTEAFF
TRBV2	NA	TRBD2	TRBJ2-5	TGTGCCAGCAGTGGGACTAGGCAGGGCGAGACCCAGTACTTC	CASSGTRQGETQYF
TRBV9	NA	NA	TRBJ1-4	TGTGCCAGCAGCGTAGGGAGGTTAGCAACTAATGAAAAACTGTTTTTT	CASSVGRLATNEKLFF
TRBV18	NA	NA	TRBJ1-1	TGTGCCAGCTCACCAGGTACAGGGAATGAAGCTTTCTTT	CASSPGTGNEAFF
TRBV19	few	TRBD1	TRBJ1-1	TGTGCCAGTAGTATGGACAGGGGGGTCACTGAAGCTTTCTTT	CASSMDRGVTEAFF
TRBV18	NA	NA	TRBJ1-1	TGTGCCAGCTCGCGGTCCAGGGTTTTGGACACTGAAGCTTTCTTT	CASSRSRVLDTEAFF
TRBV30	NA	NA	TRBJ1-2	TGTGCCTGGAGTGGGGCGGGGGGTAACTATGGCTACACCTTC	CAWSGAGGNYGYTF
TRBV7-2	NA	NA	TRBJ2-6	TGTGCCAGCAGCTCGGGCTCTGGGGCCAACGTCCTGACTTTC	CASSSGSGANVLTF
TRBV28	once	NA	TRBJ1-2	TGTGCCAGCAGTTTAGTCGCCAGGGTGGATGGCTACACCTTC	CASSLVARVDGYTF
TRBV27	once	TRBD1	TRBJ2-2	TGTGCCAGCAAACCCACAGGGGGATTCGGGACCGGGGAGCTGTTTTTT	CASKPTGGFGTGELFF
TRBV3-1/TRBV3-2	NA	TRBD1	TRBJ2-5	TGTGCCAGCCTTCCGGCAGGGGGGACCCAGTACTTC	CASLPAGGTQYF
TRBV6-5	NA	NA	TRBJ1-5	TGTGCCAGCAGTTCTTTGTACAATCAGCCCCAGCATTTT	CASSSLYNQPQHF
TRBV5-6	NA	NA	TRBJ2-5	TGTGCCAGCAGCTTGAACGAGGAGACCCAGTACTTC	CASSLNEETQYF
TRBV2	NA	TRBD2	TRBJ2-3	TGTGCCAGCAGTGTAGGGGCGGGGGGGCCGACAGATACGCAGTATTTT	CASSVGAGGPTDTQYF
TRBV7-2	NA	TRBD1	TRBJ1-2	TGTGCCAGCAGTGAAGTGGGACAGGGGGCTCGCGGCTACACCTTC	CASSEVGQGARGYTF
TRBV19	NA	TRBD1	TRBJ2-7	TGTGCCAGTGCAGGGGGCGCCGGAGGCGAGCAGTACTTC	CASAGGAGGEQYF
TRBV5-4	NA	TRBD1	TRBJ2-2	TGTGCCAGCAGCTGGGACAGCATCACCGGGGAGCTGTTTTTT	CASSWDSITGELFF
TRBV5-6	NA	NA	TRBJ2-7	TGTGCCAGCAGCTTGCCGGGCGGGGCGCGGGAGCAGTACTTC	CASSLPGGAREQYF
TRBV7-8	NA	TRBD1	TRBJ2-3	TGTGCCAGCAGCTTAATGGACAGGGGGAGCACAGATACGCAGTATTTT	CASSLMDRGSTDTQYF
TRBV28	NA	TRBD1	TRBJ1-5	TGTGCCAGCAGTCCGTCCGGGACAGGGGCTCAGCCCCAGCATTTT	CASSPSGTGAQPQHF
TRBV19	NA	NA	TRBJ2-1	TGTGCCAGTAGTATGTCAGGCCCCTCCTACAATGAGCAGTTCTTC	CASSMSGPSYNEQFF
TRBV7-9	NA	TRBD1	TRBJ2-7	TGTGCCAGCAGCACCTTGACAGGGAGCAGGCCCTACGAGCAGTACTTC	CASSTLTGSRPYEQYF
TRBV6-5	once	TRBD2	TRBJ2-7	TGTGCCAGCAGCCGACTAGCGGGAGCCGACGAGCAGTACTTC	CASSRLAGADEQYF
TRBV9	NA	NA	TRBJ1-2	TGTGCCAGCAGCGTAGTTCCAGGGCCTGGGGGCTACACCTTC	CASSVVPGPGGYTF
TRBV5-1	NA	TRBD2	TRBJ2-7	TGCGCCAGCAGCGCCGGGACTAGCGGGAAGGTCTACGAGCAGTACTTC	CASSAGTSGKVYEQYF
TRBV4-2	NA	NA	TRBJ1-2	TGTGCCAGCAGCCAAGATCCAGGGGTGAGCTATGGCTACACCTTC	CASSQDPGVSYGYTF
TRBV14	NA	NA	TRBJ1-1	TGTGCCAGCAGCCAAGAAGGTTACAGGGTGGCAGCTTTCTTT	CASSQEGYRVAAFF
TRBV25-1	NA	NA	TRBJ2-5	TGTGCCAGCAGTGAAGTGGTGGGAGCGGAGACCCAGTACTTC	CASSEVVGAETQYF
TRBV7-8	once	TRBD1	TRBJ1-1	TGTGCCAGCAGCTTATCCATTAGGGGGCTGGGGACTGAAGCTTTCTTT	CASSLSIRGLGTEAFF
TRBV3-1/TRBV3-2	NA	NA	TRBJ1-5	TGTGCCAGCAGCCCGGGGGGCAAGGGCAATCAGCCCCAGCATTTT	CASSPGGKGNQPQHF
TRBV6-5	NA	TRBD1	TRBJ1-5	TGTGCCAGCAGGGAGGGGACAGGGGGCAATCAGCCCCAGCATTTT	CASREGTGGNQPQHF
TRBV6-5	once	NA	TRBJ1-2	TGTGCCAGCAGAACTCAGGCGCACCCTTGGTATGGCTACACCTTC	CASRTQAHPWYGYTF
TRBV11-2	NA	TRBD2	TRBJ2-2	TGTGCCAGCAGCTCCTTTAGCGGGGTGAACACCGGGGAGCTGTTTTTT	CASSSFSGVNTGELFF
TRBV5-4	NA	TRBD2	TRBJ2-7	TGTGCCAGCAGCCCGGGACTAGCGGGGTCCTACGAGCAGTACTTC	CASSPGLAGSYEQYF